This T cell receptor beta chain is drawn from a study of shared clonotypes between healthy human individuals. Evenly divided among several immunoSEQ plates was the genomic DNA of each subset. Some clones are missing from TCRdb's copy, which holds only in-frame ones; the method was immunoSEQ multiplex PCR. The sample shows approximately 1.5 million clones, 95% to 99% of them seen only once. V shed 5 bases and J shed 0 bases, with 8 bases lying between them. This CDR3 contains 14 residues. From germline, CDR1 is MDHEN and CDR2 SYDVKM. CD4+ cells were split into CD45RA+ naive and CD45RA-negative memory subsets.

J is TRBJ1-3 and V is TRBV28; tentatively, D is TRBD1 (6 bases). This sequence originates from a man aged 25-45 years in good health. The sequencing sample was made of naive CD4+ T cells sorted from blood. Described subset: CD45RA+ positively selected. CDR3 region: CASSRQVSGNTIYF. The CDR3 DNA is TGTGCCAGCAGTCGACAGGTCTCTGGAAACACCATATATTTT.